The 14 T cell receptor beta chains listed next were all sequenced from one sample in a study of patients and donors after allogeneic stem cell transplantation. TCRdb re-called the RT-PCR reads through MiXCR, storing one row per CDR3 protein. This table has roughly 180,000 distinct CDR3 sequences, around two fifths appearing once. Material: blood, either unsorted or a sorted T cell fraction (not recorded which). These receptor sequences come from a human donor who was either an allogeneic HSCT recipient or a stem cell or donor lymphocyte infusion donor (not recorded which). It is not recorded whose cells these are; they may come from a transplant donor.

This clonotype was counted between two and nine times. Written as DNA, the CDR3 is TGTGCCAGCAGTTTATCGACGACCGGGGAGCTGTTTTTT. It yields the protein CASSLSTTGELFF. The V call is TRBV27, the J call TRBJ2-2, with unresolved D. From germline, CDR1 is MNHEY and CDR2 SMNVEV (reference sequence). The CDR3 covers 13 residues. The V and J ends lost 0 bases and 5 bases respectively, with 4 bases between them.

This clonotype was seen only a few times. The chain combines TRBV6-5 with TRBJ1-4; D is unresolved. The germline CDR1 and CDR2 sequences are MNHEY and SVGAGI. The CDR3 sequence is 14 residues long. Trimming took 0 bases from V and 2 from J, leaving 4 bases between them. CDR3 bases: TGTGCCAGCAGTTACTCGGGTACTAATGAAAAACTGTTTTTT. Translating gives CASSYSGTNEKLFF.

This rearrangement joins TRBV4-2 to TRBJ1-1, with 7 bases aligning to TRBD1. V shed 6 bases and J 6 bases; nucleotides not matched to a gene: 7. The CDR3 totals 13 residues. CDR1 and CDR2 (germline): LGHNA, YNFKEQ. CDR3 sequence reads: CASREQGRPEAFF. The CDR3, as DNA: TGTGCCAGCAGGGAACAGGGGAGGCCTGAAGCTTTCTTT.

The V and J genes are TRBV4-2 and TRBJ1-5, with TRBD1 as a possible D gene (5 bases). Trimming took off 1 base at V and 6 bases at J, with 13 bases between the two ends. The CDR3 runs to 15 residues. The V gene's germline CDR1 is LGHNA and CDR2 YNFKEQ. The CDR3 reads CASSQGTGEGQPQHF. The CDR3 coding sequence is TGTGCCAGCAGCCAAGGGACGGGGGAAGGTCAGCCCCAGCATTTT.

This chain connects TRBV5-1 to TRBJ2-2; no clear D gene. Germline-derived CDR1 and CDR2 are SGHRS and YFSETQ. Trimming shortened V by 3 bases and J by 1 base, and 10 bases separated the two germline ends. This CDR3 has 15 residues. CDR3 protein: CASSYLWLNTGELFF. The CDR3 coding sequence is TGCGCCAGCAGCTACCTCTGGTTGAACACCGGGGAGCTGTTTTTT.

The chain carries TRBV5-1 and TRBJ2-1; perhaps TRBD2 as D (5 bases). Per germline, CDR1 SGHRS and CDR2 YFSETQ. CDR3 size: 17 residues. V lost 0 bases and J 1 base, leaving 14 bases between the germline ends. CDR3 DNA sequence: TGCGCCAGCAGCTTGGCTTTGCGAGGGAGTTCCTACAATGAGCAGTTCTTC. Encoded protein: CASSLALRGSSYNEQFF. The full variable domain, in which reference TRBV5-1 and TRBJ2-1 provide the parts outside the CDR3, is KAGVTQTPRYLIKTRGQQVTLSCSPISGHRSVSWYQQTPGQGLQFLFEYFSETQRNKGNFPGRFSGRQFSNSRSEMNVSTLELGDSALYLCASSLALRGSSYNEQFFGPGTRLTVL.

The V and J genes are TRBV4-3 and TRBJ2-1, with no clear D. Germline V gene data show CDR1 as LGHNA and CDR2 as YSLEER. Trimming shortened V by 6 bases and J by 2 bases, and 14 bases separated the two germline ends. The CDR3 has 15 residues. CDR3 DNA sequence: TGCGCCAGCAGTCCTGATTCTAAGGCCTACAATGAGCAGTTCTTC. Its translation: CASSPDSKAYNEQFF.

The chain combines TRBV7-2 with TRBJ1-2, with 7 bases matching TRBD1. The V gene end was trimmed by 1 base and the J gene end by 0 bases; junction bases not matched to a gene: 11. The CDR3 loop spans 18 amino acids. Per the germline V gene, CDR1 is SGHTA and CDR2 is FQGNSA. DNA of the CDR3: TGTGCCAGCAGCTTAGATAGGGACAGTGCTTTAGCTAACTATGGCTACACCTTC. It yields the protein CASSLDRDSALANYGYTF.

The sample holds a few counts of this clonotype. The chain uses TRBV5-1 and TRBJ2-3, with unresolved D. The germline V gene has CDR1 SGHRS and CDR2 YFSETQ. This CDR3 spans 14 amino acids. V was cut by 0 bases and J by 2 bases, with 7 bases left in between. The CDR3 DNA is TGCGCCAGCAGCTTGGCAGGCCCCACAGATACGCAGTATTTT. It is translated as CASSLAGPTDTQYF.

This clonotype turned up a few times. The chain has TRBV11-2 and TRBJ2-1; D is undetermined. Germline CDR1 and CDR2: SGHAT and FQNNGV. V was cut by 0 bases and J by 7 bases, with 7 bases left in between. The CDR3 contains 13 residues. The CDR3 loop reads CASSLELGNEQFF. The DNA of the CDR3 is TGTGCCAGCAGCTTAGAACTTGGAAATGAGCAGTTCTTC.

The V call is TRBV15, the J call TRBJ1-1; TRBD1 might be the D (6 bases). The CDR3 extends over 16 amino acids. V shed 0 bases and J shed 6 bases, with 17 bases lying between them. The germline gives CDR1 LNHNV, CDR2 YYDKDF (reference sequence). The CDR3 loop reads CATSRDTAGADAEAFF. Written as DNA, the CDR3 is TGTGCCACCAGCAGAGATACGGCAGGGGCGGACGCTGAAGCTTTCTTT.

The rearrangement uses TRBV12-3 or TRBV12-4 and TRBJ2-5, with D unresolved. CDR3 size: 13 residues. The V end was cut by 2 bases, the J end by 4 bases, with 8 bases between. The DNA of the CDR3 is TGTGCCAGCAGTTTACTCCCGGGAGAGACCCAGTACTTC. This translates into CASSLLPGETQYF.

In its sample, this clonotype was seen many times. The chain has TRBV12-3 or TRBV12-4 and TRBJ1-5; TRBD1 is a possible D gene (5 bases). Trimming pared 1 base from V and 1 base from J, leaving 8 bases between. CDR3 size: 15 residues. In DNA form, the CDR3 reads TGTGCCAGCAGTTTAGTCGGGGGGAGCAATCAGCCCCAGCATTTT. As protein: CASSLVGGSNQPQHF.

The chain combines TRBV7-3 with TRBJ1-1; a weak D match, TRBD1 (5 bases). Deletions cut 5 bases from V and 5 bases from J, with 12 bases between. This CDR3 has 13 amino acids. Germline CDR1 is SGHTA and CDR2 is FQGTGA. The CDR3 loop reads CASSPGVRTEAFF. The CDR3 DNA is TGTGCCAGCAGCCCGGGGGTGAGAACTGAAGCTTTCTTT.